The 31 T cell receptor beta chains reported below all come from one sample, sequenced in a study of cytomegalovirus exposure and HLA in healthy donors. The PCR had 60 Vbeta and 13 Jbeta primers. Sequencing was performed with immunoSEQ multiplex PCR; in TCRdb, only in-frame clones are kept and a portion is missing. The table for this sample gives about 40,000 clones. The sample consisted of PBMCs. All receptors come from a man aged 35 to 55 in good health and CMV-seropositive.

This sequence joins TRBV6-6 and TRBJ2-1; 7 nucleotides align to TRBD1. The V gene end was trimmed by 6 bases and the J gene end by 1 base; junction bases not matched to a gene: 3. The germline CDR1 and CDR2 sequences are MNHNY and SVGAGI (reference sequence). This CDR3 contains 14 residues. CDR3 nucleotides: TGTGCCAGCAGGCTACAGGGGTCCTACAATGAGCAGTTCTTC. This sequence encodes CASRLQGSYNEQFF.

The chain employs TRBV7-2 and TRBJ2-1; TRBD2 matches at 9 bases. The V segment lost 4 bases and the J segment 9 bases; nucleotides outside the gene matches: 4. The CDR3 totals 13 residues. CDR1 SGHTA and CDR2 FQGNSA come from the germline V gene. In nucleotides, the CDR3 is TGTGCCAGCAGCTCCCGACTAGCGGTTGAGCAGTTCTTC. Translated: CASSSRLAVEQFF. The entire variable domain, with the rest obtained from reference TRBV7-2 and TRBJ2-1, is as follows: GAGVSQSPSNKVTEKGKDVELRCDPISGHTALYWYRQSLGQGLEFLIYFQGNSAPDKSGLPSDRFSAERTGGSVSTLTIQRTQQEDSAVYLCASSSRLAVEQFFGPGTRLTVL.

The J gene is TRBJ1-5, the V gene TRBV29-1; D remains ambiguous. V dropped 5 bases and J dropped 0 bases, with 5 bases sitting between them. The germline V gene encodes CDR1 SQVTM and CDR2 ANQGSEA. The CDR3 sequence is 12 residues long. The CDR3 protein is CSVRDSNQPQHF. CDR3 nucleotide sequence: TGCAGCGTTCGGGATAGCAATCAGCCCCAGCATTTT. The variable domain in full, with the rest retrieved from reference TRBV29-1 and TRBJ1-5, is SAVISQKPSRDICQRGTSLTIQCQVDSQVTMMFWYRQQPGQSLTLIATANQGSEATYESGFVIDKFPISRPNLTFSTLTVSNMSPEDSSIYLCSVRDSNQPQHFGDGTRLSIL.

CDR3 loop: CASSLAGGPSNEQFF. The CDR3 bases are TGTGCCAGCAGTTTAGCGGGAGGGCCGAGCAATGAGCAGTTCTTC. V and J are TRBV6-1 and TRBJ2-1; 11 bases are shared with TRBD2. With 5 bases clipped from V and 6 bases from J, the junction kept 6 bases outside the gene matches. CDR1 and CDR2 (germline): MNHNS, SASEGT. The CDR3 loop spans 15 amino acids.

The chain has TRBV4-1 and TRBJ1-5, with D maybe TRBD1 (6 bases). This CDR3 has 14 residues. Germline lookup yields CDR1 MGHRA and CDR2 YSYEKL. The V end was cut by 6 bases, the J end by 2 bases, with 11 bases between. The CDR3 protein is CASSQTGGNQPQHF. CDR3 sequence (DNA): TGCGCCAGCAGTCAGACAGGAGGCAATCAGCCCCAGCATTTT.

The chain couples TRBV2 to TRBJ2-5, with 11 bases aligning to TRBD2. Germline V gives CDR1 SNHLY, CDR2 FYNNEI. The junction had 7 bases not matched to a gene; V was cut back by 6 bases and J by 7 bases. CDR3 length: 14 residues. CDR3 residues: CASRASGRMGTQYF. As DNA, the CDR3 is TGTGCCAGCAGGGCTAGCGGGAGGATGGGGACCCAGTACTTC.

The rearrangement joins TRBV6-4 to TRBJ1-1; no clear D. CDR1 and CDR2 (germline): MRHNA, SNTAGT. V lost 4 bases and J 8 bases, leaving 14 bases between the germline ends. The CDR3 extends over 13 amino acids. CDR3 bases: TGTGCCAGCAGTGTGGAGGCAACAATGGAAGCTTTCTTT. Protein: CASSVEATMEAFF.

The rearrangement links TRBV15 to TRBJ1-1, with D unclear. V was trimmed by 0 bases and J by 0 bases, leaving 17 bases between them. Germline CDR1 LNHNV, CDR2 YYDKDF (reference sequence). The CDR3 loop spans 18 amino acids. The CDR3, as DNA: TGTGCCACCAGCAGAGATCAGGCCTTGCGGGGTATGAACACTGAAGCTTTCTTT. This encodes CATSRDQALRGMNTEAFF.

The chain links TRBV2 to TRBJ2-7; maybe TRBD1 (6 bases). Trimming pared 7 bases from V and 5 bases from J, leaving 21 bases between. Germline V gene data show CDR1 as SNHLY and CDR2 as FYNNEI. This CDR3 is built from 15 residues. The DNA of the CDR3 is TGTGCCAGCAATCAACAGGGCCCCGCTGTGGACGAGCAGTACTTC. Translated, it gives CASNQQGPAVDEQYF.

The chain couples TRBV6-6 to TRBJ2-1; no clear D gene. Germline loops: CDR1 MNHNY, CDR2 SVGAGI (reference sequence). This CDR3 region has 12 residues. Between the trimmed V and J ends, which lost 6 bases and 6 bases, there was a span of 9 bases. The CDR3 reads CASSHYTNEQFF. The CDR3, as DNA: TGTGCCAGCAGCCACTACACCAATGAGCAGTTCTTC.

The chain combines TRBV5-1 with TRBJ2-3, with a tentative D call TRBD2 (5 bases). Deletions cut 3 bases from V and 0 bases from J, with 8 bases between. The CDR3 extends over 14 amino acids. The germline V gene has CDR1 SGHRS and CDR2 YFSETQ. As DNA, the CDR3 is TGCGCCAGCAGCTCGGGATTTAGCACAGATACGCAGTATTTT. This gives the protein CASSSGFSTDTQYF.

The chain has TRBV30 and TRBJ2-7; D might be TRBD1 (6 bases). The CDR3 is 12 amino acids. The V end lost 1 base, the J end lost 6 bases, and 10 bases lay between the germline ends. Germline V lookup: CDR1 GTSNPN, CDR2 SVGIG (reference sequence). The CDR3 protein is CAWSAQGTEQYF. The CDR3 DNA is TGTGCCTGGAGTGCACAGGGTACCGAGCAGTACTTC.

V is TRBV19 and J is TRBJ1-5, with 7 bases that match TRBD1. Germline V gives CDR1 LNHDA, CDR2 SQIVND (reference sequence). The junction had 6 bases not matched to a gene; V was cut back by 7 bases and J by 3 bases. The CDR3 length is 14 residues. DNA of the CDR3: TGTGCCAGTAAAAGGGACAGTTTCAATCAGCCCCAGCATTTT. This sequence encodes CASKRDSFNQPQHF.

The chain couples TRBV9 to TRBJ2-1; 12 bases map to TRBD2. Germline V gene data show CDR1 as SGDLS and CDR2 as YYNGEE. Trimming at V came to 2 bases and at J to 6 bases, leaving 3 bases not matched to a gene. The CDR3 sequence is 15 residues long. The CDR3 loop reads CASSVLAGGSNEQFF. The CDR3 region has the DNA TGTGCCAGCAGCGTGCTAGCGGGAGGGAGCAATGAGCAGTTCTTC. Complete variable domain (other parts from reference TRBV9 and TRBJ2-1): DSGVTQTPKHLITATGQRVTLRCSPRSGDLSVYWYQQSLDQGLQFLIQYYNGEERAKGNILERFSAQQFPDLHSELNLSSLELGDSALYFCASSVLAGGSNEQFFGPGTRLTVL.

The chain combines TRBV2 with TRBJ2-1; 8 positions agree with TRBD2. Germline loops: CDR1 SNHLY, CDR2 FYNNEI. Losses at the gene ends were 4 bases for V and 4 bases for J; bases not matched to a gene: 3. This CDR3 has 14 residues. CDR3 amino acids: CASSGLASYNEQFF. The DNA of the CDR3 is TGTGCCAGCAGTGGACTAGCGTCGTACAATGAGCAGTTCTTC.

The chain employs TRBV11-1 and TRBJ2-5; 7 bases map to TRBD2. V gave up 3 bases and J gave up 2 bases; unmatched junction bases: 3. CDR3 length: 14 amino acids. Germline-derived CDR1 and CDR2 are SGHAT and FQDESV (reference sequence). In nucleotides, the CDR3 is TGTGCCAGCAGCTTCGGTAGCGGGCAAGAGACCCAGTACTTC. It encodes CASSFGSGQETQYF.

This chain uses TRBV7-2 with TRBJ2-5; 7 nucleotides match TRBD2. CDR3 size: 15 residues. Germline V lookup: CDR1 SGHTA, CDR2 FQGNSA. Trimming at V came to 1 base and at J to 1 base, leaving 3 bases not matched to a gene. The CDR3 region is CASSLVASGQETQYF. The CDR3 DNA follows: TGTGCCAGCAGCTTAGTGGCTAGCGGCCAAGAGACCCAGTACTTC.

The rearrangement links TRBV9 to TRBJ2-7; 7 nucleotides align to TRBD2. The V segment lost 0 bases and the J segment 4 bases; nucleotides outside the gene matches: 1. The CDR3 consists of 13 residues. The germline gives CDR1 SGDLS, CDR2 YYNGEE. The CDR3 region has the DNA TGTGCCAGCAGCGTAGTGGGGGGGTACGAGCAGTACTTC. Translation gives CASSVVGGYEQYF.

The CDR3 bases are TGTGCCAGCAGCCCCCAGGACAGGAATGAAGCTTTCTTT. This translates into CASSPQDRNEAFF. The V and J genes are TRBV11-2 and TRBJ1-1, with 7 bases that match TRBD1. Germline V gene data show CDR1 as SGHAT and CDR2 as FQNNGV. Losses at the gene ends were 5 bases for V and 7 bases for J; bases not matched to a gene: 7. The CDR3 runs 13 residues.

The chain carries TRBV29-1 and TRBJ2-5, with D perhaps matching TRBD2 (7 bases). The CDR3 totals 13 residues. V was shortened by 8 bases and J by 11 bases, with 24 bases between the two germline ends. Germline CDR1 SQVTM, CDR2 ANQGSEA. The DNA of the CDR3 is TGCAGCCCTCTCGGGGGCGGGAGCGCTGAGCAGTACTTC. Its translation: CSPLGGGSAEQYF.

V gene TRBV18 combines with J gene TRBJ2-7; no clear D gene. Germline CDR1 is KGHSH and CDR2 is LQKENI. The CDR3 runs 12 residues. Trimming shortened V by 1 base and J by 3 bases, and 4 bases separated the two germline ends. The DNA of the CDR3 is TGTGCCAGCTCACCACGAGTCTACGAGCAGTACTTC. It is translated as CASSPRVYEQYF.

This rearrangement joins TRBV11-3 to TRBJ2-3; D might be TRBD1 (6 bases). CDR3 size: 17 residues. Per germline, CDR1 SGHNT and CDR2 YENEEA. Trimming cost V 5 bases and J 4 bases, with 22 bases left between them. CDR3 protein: CASSKYWDTGVPDTQYF. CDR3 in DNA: TGTGCCAGCAGCAAATACTGGGACACGGGCGTCCCAGATACGCAGTATTTT. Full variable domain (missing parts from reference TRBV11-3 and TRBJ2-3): EAGVVQSPRYKIIEKKQPVAFWCNPISGHNTLYWYLQNLGQGPELLIRYENEEAVDDSQLPKDRFSAERLKGVDSTLKIQPAELGDSAVYLCASSKYWDTGVPDTQYFGPGTRLTVL.

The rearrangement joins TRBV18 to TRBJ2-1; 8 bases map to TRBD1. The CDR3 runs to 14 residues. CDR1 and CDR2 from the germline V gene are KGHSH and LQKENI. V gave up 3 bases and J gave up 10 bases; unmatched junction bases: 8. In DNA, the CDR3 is TGTGCCAGCTCACCCTTCGGACAGGGTGGAGAGCAGTTCTTC. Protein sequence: CASSPFGQGGEQFF. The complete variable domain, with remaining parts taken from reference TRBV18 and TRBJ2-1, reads NAGVMQNPRHLVRRRGQEARLRCSPMKGHSHVYWYRQLPEEGLKFMVYLQKENIIDESGMPKERFSAEFPKEGPSILRIQQVVRGDSAAYFCASSPFGQGGEQFFGPGTRLTVL.

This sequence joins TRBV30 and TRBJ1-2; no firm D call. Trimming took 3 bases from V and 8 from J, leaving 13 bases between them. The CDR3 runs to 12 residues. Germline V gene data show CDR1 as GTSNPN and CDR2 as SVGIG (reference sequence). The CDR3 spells CAWRTGSRGYTF. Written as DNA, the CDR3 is TGTGCCTGGAGAACCGGGTCTAGGGGCTACACCTTC. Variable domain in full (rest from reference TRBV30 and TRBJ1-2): SQTIHQWPATLVQPVGSPLSLECTVEGTSNPNLYWYRQAAGRGLQLLFYSVGIGQISSEVPQNLSASRPQDRQFILSSKKLLLSDSGFYLCAWRTGSRGYTFGSGTRLTVV.

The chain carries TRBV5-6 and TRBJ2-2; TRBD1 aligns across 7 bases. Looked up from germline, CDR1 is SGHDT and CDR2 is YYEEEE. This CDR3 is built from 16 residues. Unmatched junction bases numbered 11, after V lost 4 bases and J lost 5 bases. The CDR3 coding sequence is TGTGCCAGCAGCCACCACAGACAGGGACCGACCGGGGAGCTGTTTTTT. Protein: CASSHHRQGPTGELFF.

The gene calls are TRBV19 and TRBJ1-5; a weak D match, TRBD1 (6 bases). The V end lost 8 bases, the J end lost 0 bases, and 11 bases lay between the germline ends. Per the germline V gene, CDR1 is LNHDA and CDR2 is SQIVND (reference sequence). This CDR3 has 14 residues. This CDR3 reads CASQRGNSNQPQHF. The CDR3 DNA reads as TGTGCCAGTCAAAGGGGGAATAGCAATCAGCCCCAGCATTTT.

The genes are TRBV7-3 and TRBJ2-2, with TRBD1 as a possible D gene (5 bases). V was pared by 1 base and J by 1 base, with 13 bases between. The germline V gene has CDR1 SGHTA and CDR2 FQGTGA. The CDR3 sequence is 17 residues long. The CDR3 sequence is CASSLKVAQGNTGELFF. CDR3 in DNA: TGTGCCAGCAGCTTAAAGGTCGCGCAGGGGAACACCGGGGAGCTGTTTTTT.

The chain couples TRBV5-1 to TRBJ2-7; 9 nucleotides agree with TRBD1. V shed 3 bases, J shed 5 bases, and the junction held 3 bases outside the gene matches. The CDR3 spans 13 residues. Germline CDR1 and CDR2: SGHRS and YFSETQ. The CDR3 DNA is TGCGCCAGCAGCTCGGGACAGGGCCACGAGCAGTACTTC. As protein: CASSSGQGHEQYF. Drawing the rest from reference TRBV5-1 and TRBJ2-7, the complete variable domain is KAGVTQTPRYLIKTRGQQVTLSCSPISGHRSVSWYQQTPGQGLQFLFEYFSETQRNKGNFPGRFSGRQFSNSRSEMNVSTLELGDSALYLCASSSGQGHEQYFGPGTRLTVT.

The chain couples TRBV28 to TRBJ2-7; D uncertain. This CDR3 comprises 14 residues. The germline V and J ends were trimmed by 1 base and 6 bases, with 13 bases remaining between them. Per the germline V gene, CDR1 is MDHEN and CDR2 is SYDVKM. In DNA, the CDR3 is TGTGCCAGCAGTTTATATCCGTCGGGTGGCGAGCAGTACTTC. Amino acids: CASSLYPSGGEQYF.

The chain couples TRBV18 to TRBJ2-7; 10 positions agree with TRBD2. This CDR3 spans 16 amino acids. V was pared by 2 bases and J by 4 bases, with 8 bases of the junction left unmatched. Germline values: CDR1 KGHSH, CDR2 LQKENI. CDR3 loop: CASSPIPGTSAYEQYF. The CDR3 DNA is TGTGCCAGCTCACCAATCCCTGGGACTAGCGCTTACGAGCAGTACTTC.

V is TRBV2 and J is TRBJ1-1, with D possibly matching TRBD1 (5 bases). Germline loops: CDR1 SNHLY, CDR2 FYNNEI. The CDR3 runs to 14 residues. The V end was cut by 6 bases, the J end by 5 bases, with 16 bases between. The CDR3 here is CASRARGFGTEAFF. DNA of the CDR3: TGTGCCAGCAGGGCTCGGGGGTTCGGTACTGAAGCTTTCTTT.